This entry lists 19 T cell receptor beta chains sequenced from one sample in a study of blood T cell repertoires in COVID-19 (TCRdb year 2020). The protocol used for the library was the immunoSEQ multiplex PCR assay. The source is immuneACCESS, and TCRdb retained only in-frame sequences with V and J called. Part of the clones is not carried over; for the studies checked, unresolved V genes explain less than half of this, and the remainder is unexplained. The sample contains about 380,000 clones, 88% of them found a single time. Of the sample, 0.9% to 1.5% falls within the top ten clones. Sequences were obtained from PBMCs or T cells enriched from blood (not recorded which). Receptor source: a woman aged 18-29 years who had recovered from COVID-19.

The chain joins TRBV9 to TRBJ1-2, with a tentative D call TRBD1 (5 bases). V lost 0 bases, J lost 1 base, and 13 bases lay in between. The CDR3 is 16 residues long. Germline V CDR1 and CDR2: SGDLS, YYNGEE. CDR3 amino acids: CASSVERSQGNYGYTF. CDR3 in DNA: TGTGCCAGCAGCGTAGAAAGGAGCCAGGGTAACTATGGCTACACCTTC.

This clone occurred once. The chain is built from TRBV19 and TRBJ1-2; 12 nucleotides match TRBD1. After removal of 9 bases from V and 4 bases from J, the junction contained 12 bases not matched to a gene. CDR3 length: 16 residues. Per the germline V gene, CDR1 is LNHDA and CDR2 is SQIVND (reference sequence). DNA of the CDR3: TGTGCCAGCACCCGGGACAGGGGGCTAGGAAGCTATGGCTACACCTTC. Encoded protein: CASTRDRGLGSYGYTF.

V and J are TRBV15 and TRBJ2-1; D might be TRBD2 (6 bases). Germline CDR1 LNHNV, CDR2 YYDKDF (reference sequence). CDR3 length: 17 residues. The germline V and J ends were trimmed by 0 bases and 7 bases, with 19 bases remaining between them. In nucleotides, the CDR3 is TGTGCCACCAGCAGAGATAAAATGGCGGGGCGCCGGAATGAGCAGTTCTTC. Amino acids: CATSRDKMAGRRNEQFF.

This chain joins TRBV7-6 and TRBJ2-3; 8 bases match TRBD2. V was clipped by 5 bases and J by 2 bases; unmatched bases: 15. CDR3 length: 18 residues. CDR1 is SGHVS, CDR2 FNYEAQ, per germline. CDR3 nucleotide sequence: TGTGCCAGCAGCCAAAACTATCGTAGCGGGACGAACACAGATACGCAGTATTTT. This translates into CASSQNYRSGTNTDTQYF.

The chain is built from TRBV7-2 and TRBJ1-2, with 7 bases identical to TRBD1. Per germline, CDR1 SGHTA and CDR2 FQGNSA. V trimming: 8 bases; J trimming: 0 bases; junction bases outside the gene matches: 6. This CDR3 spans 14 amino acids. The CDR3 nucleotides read TGTGCCAGCTCTACAGGGGTCGCTAACTATGGCTACACCTTC. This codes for CASSTGVANYGYTF. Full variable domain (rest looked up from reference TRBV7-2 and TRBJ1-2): GAGVSQSPSNKVTEKGKDVELRCDPISGHTALYWYRQSLGQGLEFLIYFQGNSAPDKSGLPSDRFSAERTGGSVSTLTIQRTQQEDSAVYLCASSTGVANYGYTFGSGTRLTVV.

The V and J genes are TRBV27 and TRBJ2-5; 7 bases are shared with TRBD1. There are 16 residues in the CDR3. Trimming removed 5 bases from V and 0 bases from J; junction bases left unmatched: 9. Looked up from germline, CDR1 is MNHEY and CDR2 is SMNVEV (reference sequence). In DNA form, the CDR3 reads TGTGCCAGCAGTGGCGGACAGGAGAAGTACCAAGAGACCCAGTACTTC. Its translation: CASSGGQEKYQETQYF.

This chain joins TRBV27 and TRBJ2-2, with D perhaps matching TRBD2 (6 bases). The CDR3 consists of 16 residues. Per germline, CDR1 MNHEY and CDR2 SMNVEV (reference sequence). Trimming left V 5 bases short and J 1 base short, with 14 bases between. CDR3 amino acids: CASSQGTPMNTGELFF. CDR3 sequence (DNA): TGTGCCAGCAGTCAAGGGACTCCGATGAACACCGGGGAGCTGTTTTTT.

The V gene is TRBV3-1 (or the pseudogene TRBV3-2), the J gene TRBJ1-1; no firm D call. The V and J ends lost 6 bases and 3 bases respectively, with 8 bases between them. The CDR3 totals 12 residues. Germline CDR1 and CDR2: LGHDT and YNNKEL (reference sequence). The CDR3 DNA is TGTGCCAGCAGGGGAGCTCACACTGAAGCTTTCTTT. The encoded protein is CASRGAHTEAFF.

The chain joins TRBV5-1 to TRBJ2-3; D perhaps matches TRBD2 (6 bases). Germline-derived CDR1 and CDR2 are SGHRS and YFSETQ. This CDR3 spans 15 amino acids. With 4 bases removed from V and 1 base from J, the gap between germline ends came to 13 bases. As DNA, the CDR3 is TGCGCCAGCAGCCCGGGACTCCTCGGCACAGATACGCAGTATTTT. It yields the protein CASSPGLLGTDTQYF.

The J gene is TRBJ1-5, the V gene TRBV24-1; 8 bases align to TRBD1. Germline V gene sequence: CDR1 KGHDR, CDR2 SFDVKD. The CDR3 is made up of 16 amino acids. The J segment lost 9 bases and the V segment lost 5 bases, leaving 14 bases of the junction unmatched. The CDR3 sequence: CATSADDRGLERPQHF. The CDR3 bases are TGTGCCACCAGTGCGGACGACAGGGGCCTCGAAAGGCCCCAGCATTTT.

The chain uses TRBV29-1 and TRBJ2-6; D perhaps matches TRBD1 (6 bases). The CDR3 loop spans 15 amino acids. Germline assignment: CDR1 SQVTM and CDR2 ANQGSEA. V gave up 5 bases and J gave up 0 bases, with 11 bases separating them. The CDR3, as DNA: TGCAGCGTTCGACAGGCGAACTCTGGGGCCAACGTCCTGACTTTC. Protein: CSVRQANSGANVLTF.

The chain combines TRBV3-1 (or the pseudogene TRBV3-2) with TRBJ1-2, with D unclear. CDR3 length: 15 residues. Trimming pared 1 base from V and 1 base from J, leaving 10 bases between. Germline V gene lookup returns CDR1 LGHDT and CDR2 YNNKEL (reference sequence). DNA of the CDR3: TGTGCCAGCAGCCAAGTTAATCGGAGTAACTATGGCTACACCTTC. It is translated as CASSQVNRSNYGYTF.

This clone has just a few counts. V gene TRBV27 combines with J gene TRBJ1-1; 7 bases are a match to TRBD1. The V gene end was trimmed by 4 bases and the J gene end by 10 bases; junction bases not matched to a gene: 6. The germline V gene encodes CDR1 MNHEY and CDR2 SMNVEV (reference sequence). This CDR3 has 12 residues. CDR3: CASSSTGTGAFF. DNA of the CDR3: TGTGCCAGCAGTTCGACAGGGACGGGAGCTTTCTTT.

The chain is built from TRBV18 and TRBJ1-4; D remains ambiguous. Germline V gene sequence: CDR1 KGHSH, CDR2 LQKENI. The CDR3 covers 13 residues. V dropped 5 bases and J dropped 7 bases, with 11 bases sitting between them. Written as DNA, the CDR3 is TGTGCCAGCTCAGAAAACACGGGTGAAAAACTGTTTTTT. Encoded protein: CASSENTGEKLFF.

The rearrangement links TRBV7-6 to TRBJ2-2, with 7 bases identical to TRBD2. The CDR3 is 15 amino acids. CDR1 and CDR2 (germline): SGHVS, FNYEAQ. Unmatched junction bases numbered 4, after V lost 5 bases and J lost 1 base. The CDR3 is CASSPGGLNTGELFF. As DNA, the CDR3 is TGTGCCAGCAGCCCGGGGGGACTGAACACCGGGGAGCTGTTTTTT.

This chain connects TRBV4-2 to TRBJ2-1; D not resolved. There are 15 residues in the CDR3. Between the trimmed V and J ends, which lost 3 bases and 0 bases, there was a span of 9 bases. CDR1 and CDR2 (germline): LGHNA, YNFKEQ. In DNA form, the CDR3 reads TGTGCCAGCAGCCACGACTTCCCCTCCTACAATGAGCAGTTCTTC. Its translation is CASSHDFPSYNEQFF.

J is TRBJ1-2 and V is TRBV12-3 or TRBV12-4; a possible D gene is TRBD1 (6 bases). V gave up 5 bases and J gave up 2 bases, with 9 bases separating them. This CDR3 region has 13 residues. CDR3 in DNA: TGTGCCAGCAGTGCCGGACAGAACTATGGCTACACCTTC. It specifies CASSAGQNYGYTF.

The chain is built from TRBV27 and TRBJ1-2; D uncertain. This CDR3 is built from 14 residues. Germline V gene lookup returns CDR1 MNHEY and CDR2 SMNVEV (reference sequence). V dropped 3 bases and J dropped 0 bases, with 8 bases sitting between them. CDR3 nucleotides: TGTGCCAGCAGTTTCCACAGATCTAACTATGGCTACACCTTC. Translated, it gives CASSFHRSNYGYTF.

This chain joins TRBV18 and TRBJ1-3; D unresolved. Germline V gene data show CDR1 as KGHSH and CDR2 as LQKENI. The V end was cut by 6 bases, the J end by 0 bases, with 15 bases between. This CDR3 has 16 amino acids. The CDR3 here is CASSAGRENSGNTIYF. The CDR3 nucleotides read TGTGCCAGCTCCGCCGGTCGGGAAAACTCTGGAAACACCATATATTTT.